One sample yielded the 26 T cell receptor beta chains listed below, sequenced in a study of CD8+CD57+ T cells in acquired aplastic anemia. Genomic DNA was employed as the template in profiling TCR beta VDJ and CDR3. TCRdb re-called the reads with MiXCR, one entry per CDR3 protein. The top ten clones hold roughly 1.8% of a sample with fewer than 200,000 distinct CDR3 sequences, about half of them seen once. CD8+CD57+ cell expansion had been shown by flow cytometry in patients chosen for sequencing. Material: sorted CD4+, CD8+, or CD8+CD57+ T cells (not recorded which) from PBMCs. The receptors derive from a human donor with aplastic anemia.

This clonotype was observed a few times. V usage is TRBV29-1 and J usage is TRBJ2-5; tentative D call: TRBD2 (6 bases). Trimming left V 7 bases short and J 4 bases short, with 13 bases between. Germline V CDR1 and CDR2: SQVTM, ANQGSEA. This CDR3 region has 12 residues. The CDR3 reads CSALTSGETQYF. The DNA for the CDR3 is TGCAGCGCCCTGACTAGTGGAGAGACCCAGTACTTC.

The CDR3 DNA sequence: TGCGCCAGCAGCCTACAGGGAAATGATGGCTACACCTTC. This gives the protein CASSLQGNDGYTF. The chain combines TRBV4-1 with TRBJ1-2, with D perhaps TRBD1 (6 bases). The ends were cut back, 4 bases at V and 6 bases at J, with 12 bases in the middle. CDR1 MGHRA and CDR2 YSYEKL come from the germline V gene. The CDR3 is 13 residues long.

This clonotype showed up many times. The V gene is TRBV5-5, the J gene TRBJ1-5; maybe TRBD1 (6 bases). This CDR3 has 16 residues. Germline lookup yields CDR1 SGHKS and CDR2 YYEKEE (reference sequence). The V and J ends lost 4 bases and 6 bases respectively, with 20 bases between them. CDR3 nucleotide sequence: TGTGCCAGCAGCAGAAACAGGGATGGCATTGGTCAGCCCCAGCATTTT. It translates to CASSRNRDGIGQPQHF.

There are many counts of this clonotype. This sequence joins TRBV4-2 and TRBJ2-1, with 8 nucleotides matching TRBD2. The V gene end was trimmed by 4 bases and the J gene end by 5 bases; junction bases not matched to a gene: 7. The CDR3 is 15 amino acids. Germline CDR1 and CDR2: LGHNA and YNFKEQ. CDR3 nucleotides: TGTGCCAGCAGCCCGGGACTAGGCATGCACAATGAGCAGTTCTTC. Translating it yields CASSPGLGMHNEQFF.

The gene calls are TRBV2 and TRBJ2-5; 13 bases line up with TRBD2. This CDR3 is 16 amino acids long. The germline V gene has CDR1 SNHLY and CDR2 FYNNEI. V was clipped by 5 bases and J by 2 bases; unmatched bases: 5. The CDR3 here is CASSNPGLAGQETQYF. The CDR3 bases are TGTGCCAGCAGTAACCCGGGACTAGCGGGACAAGAGACCCAGTACTTC.

The CDR3 DNA follows: TGTGCCAGCAGTTACTTCAACCGGGACCAGAAGTATTTT. This encodes CASSYFNRDQKYF. The chain is built from TRBV6-5 and TRBJ2-3; D possibly uses TRBD1 or TRBD2 (5 bases each). In germline, CDR1 is MNHEY, CDR2 SVGAGI. CDR3 length: 13 amino acids. The V end was cut by 1 base, the J end by 13 bases, with 15 bases between.

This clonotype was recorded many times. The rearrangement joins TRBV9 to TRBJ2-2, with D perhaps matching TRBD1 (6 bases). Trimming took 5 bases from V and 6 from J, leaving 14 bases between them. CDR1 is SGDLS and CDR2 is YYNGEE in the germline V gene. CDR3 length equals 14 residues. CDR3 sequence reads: CASSLRGSAGELFF. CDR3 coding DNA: TGTGCCAGCAGTTTAAGGGGGAGCGCCGGGGAGCTGTTTTTT.

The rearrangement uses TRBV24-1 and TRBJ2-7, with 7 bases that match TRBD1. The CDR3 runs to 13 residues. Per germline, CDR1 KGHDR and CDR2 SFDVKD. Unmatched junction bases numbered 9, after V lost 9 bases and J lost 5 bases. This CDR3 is CATSLTGLHEQYF. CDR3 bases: TGTGCCACCTCCCTGACAGGGCTGCACGAGCAGTACTTC.

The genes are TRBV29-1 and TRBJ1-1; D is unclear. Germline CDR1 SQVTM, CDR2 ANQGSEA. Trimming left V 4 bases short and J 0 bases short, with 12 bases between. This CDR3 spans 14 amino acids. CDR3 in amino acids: CSVGGRLVNTEAFF. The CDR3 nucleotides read TGCAGCGTTGGGGGAAGGCTGGTGAACACTGAAGCTTTCTTT.

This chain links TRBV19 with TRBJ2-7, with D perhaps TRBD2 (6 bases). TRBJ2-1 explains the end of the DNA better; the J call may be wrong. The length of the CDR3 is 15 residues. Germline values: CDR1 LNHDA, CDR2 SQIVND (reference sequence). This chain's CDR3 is CATRRRESRANEQFF. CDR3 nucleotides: TGTGCCACCAGGAGACGGGAGTCAAGGGCCAATGAGCAGTTCTTC.

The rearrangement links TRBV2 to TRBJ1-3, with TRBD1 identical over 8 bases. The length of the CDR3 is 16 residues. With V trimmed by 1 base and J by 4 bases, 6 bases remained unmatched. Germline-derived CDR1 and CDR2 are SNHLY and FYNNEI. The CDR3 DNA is TGTGCCAGCAGTGAAGAATCAGGGGGCGTCGGAAACACCATATATTTT. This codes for CASSEESGGVGNTIYF. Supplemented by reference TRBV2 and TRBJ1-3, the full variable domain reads EPEVTQTPSHQVTQMGQEVILRCVPISNHLYFYWYRQILGQKVEFLVSFYNNEISEKSEIFDDQFSVERPDGSNFTLKIRSTKLEDSAMYFCASSEESGGVGNTIYFGEGSWLTVV.

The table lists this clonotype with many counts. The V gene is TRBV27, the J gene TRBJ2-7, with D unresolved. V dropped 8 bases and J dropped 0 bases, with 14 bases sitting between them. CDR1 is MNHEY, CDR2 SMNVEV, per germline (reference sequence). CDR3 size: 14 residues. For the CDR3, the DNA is TGTGCCAGCGGGTCAGTTCCTCGCTCCTACGAGCAGTACTTC. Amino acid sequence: CASGSVPRSYEQYF.

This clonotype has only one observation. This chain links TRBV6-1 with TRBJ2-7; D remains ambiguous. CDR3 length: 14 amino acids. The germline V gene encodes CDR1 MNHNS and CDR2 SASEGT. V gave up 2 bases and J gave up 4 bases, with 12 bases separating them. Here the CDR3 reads CASSELPSRYEQYF. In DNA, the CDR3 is TGTGCCAGCAGTGAACTCCCCAGCCGGTACGAGCAGTACTTC.

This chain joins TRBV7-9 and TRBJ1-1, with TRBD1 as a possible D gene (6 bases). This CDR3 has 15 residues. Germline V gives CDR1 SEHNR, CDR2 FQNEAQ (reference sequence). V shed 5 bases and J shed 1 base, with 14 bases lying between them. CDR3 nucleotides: TGTGCCAGCAGCAGGCAGGGGCGGACGAACACTGAAGCTTTCTTT. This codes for CASSRQGRTNTEAFF.

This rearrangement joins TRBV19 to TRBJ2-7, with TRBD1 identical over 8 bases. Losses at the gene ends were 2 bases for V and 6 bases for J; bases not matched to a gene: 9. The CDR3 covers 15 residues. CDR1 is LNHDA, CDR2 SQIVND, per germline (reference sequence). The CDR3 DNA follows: TGTGCCAGTAGTATAAGTACCGGGACAGGCGTCGAGCAGTACTTC. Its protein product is CASSISTGTGVEQYF.

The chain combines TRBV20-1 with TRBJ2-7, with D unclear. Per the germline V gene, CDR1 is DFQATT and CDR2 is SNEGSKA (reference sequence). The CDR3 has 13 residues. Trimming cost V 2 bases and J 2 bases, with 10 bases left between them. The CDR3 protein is CSARFPRTYEQYF. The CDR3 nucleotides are TGCAGTGCTAGATTCCCTAGAACCTACGAGCAGTACTTC.

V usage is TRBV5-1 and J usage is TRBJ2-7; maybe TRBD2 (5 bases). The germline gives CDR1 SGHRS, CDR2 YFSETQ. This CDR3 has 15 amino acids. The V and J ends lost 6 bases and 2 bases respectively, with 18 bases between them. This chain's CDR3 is CASTTDSSGAYEQYF. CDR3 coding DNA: TGCGCCAGCACCACAGACTCCAGCGGAGCCTACGAGCAGTACTTC.

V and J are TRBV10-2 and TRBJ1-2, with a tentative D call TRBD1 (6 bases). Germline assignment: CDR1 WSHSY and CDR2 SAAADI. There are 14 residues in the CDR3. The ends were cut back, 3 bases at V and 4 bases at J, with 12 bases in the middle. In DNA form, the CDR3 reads TGCGCCAGCAGTGATACAGGGTCGTTCTATGGCTACACCTTC. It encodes CASSDTGSFYGYTF.

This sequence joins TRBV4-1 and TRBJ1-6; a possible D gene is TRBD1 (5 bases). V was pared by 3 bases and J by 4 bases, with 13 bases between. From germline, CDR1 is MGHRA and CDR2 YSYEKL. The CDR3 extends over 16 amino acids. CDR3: CASSQSPGLYNSPLHF. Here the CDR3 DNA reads TGCGCCAGCAGCCAGTCCCCGGGACTTTATAATTCACCCCTCCACTTT.

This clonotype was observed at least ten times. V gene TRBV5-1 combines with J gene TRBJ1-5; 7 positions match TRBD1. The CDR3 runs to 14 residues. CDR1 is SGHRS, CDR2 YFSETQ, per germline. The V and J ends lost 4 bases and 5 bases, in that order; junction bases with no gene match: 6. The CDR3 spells CASSQGQRDQPQHF. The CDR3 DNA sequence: TGCGCCAGCAGCCAGGGACAGCGAGATCAGCCCCAGCATTTT.

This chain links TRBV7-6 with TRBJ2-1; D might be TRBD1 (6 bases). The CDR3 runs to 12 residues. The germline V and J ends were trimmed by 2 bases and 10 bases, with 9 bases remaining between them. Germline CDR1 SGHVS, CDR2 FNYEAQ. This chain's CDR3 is CASSLPQGEQFF. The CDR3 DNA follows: TGTGCCAGCAGCTTACCCCAGGGGGAGCAGTTCTTC.

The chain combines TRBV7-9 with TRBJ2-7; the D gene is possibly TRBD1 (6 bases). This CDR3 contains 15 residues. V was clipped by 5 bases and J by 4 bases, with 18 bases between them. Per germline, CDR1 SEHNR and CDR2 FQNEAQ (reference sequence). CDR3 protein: CASSATGNHPYEQYF. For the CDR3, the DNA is TGTGCCAGCAGCGCGACAGGCAACCATCCATACGAGCAGTACTTC. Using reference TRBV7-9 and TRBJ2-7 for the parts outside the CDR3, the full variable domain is DTGVSQNPRHKITKRGQNVTFRCDPISEHNRLYWYRQTLGQGPEFLTYFQNEAQLEKSRLLSDRFSAERPKGSFSTLEIQRTEQGDSAMYLCASSATGNHPYEQYFGPGTRLTVT.

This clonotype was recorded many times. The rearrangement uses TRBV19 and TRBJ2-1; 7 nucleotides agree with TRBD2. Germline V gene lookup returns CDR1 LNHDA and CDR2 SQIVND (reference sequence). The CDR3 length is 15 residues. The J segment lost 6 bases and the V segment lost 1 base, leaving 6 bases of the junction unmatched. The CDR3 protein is CASSIVLWGGNEQFF. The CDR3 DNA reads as TGTGCCAGTAGTATAGTTTTATGGGGGGGCAATGAGCAGTTCTTC.

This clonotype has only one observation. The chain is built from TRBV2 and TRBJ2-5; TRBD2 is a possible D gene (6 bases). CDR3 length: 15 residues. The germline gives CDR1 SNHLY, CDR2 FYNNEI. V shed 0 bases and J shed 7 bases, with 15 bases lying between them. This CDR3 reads CASSEATWTGGTQYF. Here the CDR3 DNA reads TGTGCCAGCAGTGAAGCGACCTGGACCGGGGGGACCCAGTACTTC.

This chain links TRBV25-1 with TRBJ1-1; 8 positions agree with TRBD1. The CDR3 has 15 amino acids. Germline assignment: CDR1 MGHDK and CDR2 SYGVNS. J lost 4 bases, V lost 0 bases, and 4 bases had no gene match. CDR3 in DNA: TGTGCCAGCAGTGAATACAGGGGGCAAGGCACTGAAGCTTTCTTT. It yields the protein CASSEYRGQGTEAFF. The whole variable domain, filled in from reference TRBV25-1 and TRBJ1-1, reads EADIYQTPRYLVIGTGKKITLECSQTMGHDKMYWYQQDPGMELHLIHYSYGVNSTEKGDLSSESTVSRIRTEHFPLTLESARPSHTSQYLCASSEYRGQGTEAFFGQGTRLTVV.

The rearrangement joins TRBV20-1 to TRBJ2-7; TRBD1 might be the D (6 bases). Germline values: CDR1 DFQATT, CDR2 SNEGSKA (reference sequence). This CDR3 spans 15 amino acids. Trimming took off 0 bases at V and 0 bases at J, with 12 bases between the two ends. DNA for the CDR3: TGCAGTGCTAGAGATAGGGGGACCCCCTCCTACGAGCAGTACTTC. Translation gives CSARDRGTPSYEQYF.